What follows are 7 T cell receptor beta chains derived from one specimen sequenced in a study of T cells in Graves' hyperthyroidism and ophthalmopathy. Using RNA transcripts as the source, TCR beta CDR3 regions were amplified. During a first-round RT-PCR of the TCR CDR3, the HTBI primer set was used. Using its own MiXCR run on the multiplex PCR reads, TCRdb lists one record per CDR3 protein. The table records around 340,000 distinct CDR3 sequences, 15% to 20% of them present only once. The specimen was blood. The receptors originated from a woman between 40 and 50 years old with Graves' ophthalmopathy.

This clonotype has a count of ten or more. This chain joins TRBV2 and TRBJ2-7, with D uncertain. CDR1 and CDR2 (germline): SNHLY, FYNNEI. The CDR3 contains 15 residues. Between the trimmed V and J ends, which lost 2 bases and 0 bases, there was a span of 11 bases. This CDR3 is CASSEIGQSSYEQYF. In nucleotides, the CDR3 is TGTGCCAGCAGTGAAATAGGGCAGAGCTCCTACGAGCAGTACTTC.

The V and J genes are TRBV15 and TRBJ1-5; 7 bases fit TRBD1. Trimming cost V 3 bases and J 0 bases; bases outside gene matches: 8. The CDR3 extends over 17 amino acids. The germline V gene has CDR1 LNHNV and CDR2 YYDKDF (reference sequence). The CDR3 sequence is CATSRRGRGLSNQPQHF. The CDR3 DNA sequence: TGTGCCACCAGCAGGAGGGGGAGGGGGCTTAGCAATCAGCCCCAGCATTTT.

The chain joins TRBV9 to TRBJ2-2; possibly TRBD2 for D (6 bases). V shed 0 bases and J shed 2 bases, with 20 bases lying between them. Per germline, CDR1 SGDLS and CDR2 YYNGEE. The CDR3 is made up of 19 amino acids. CDR3 bases: TGTGCCAGCAGCGTAGGGCTGATCGGGGGACTGCCAAACACCGGGGAGCTGTTTTTT. Protein sequence: CASSVGLIGGLPNTGELFF.

This clonotype was found many times. The chain employs TRBV28 and TRBJ1-1; D is undetermined. The CDR3 sequence is 14 residues long. Trimming took off 6 bases at V and 2 bases at J, with 13 bases between the two ends. CDR1 and CDR2 from the germline V gene are MDHEN and SYDVKM. The CDR3 sequence: CASRLGFGNTEAFF. CDR3 DNA: TGTGCCAGCAGGTTGGGATTTGGAAACACTGAAGCTTTCTTT.

The gene calls are TRBV7-2 and TRBJ2-4; 8 bases agree with TRBD2. CDR1 and CDR2 (germline): SGHTA, FQGNSA. This CDR3 is built from 15 residues. Trimming took 5 bases from V and 7 from J; bases not matched to a gene: 10. Here the CDR3 reads CASSKAGPGGNIQYF. The DNA for the CDR3 is TGTGCCAGCAGCAAGGCCGGCCCGGGGGGGAACATTCAGTACTTC.

V usage is TRBV6-2 or TRBV6-3 and J usage is TRBJ2-1; 12 bases line up with TRBD2. Germline V CDR1 and CDR2: MNHEY, SVGEGT. V shed 0 bases, J shed 6 bases, and the junction held 0 bases outside the gene matches. The CDR3 has 15 amino acids. The DNA for the CDR3 is TGTGCCAGCAGTTACTCGACTAGCGGGAGCAATGAGCAGTTCTTC. As protein: CASSYSTSGSNEQFF.

At least ten counts were recorded for this clonotype. The chain employs TRBV19 and TRBJ2-7, with D possibly matching TRBD1 (6 bases). This CDR3 has 14 amino acids. Trimming removed 5 bases from V and 2 bases from J, with 13 bases in between. Germline values: CDR1 LNHDA, CDR2 SQIVND (reference sequence). The CDR3 nucleotides read TGTGCCAGTAGTCCCCAACAGGGACCCTACGAGCAGTACTTC. Translation gives CASSPQQGPYEQYF.